The clone carrying this T cell receptor (beta chain) occurred many times. Its specificity is not known. A J-beta primer mix and a sample-barcoded 5' primer were used in a second PCR of roughly 6 to 11 cycles. MiXCR, run by TCRdb on the 5' RACE reads, gives a single entry per CDR3 protein. The sample has approximately 1,000,000 distinct CDR3 sequences, around two fifths seen once. This sample is drawn from a study of blood T cells in healthy people across ages. Study-wide points: The recorded TCR beta diversity per million T cells decreased in a roughly linear manner with age.

The V gene's germline CDR1 is MGHDK and CDR2 SYGVNS. The CDR3 has 12 residues. V lost 6 bases and J 4 bases, leaving 7 bases between the germline ends. Sequencing used blood. This sequence originates from a man between 18 and 29 years old in good health. The rearrangement joins TRBV25-1 to TRBJ2-1; D not resolved. The CDR3 DNA reads TGTGCCAGCAGAACGGATTACAATGAGCAGTTCTTC. Translating it yields CASRTDYNEQFF.